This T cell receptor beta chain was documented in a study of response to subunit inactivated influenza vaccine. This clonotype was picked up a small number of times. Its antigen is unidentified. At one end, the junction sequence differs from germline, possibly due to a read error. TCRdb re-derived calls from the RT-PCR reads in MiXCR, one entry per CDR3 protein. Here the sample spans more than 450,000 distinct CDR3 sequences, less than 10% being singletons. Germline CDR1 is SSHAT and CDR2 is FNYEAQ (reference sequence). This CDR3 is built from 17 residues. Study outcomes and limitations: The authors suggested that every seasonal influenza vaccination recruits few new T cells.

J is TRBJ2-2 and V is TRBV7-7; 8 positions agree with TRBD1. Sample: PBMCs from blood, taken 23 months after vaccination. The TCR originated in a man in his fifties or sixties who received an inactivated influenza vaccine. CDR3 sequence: CASSSPLGTGNTGELFF. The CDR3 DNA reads TGTGCTAGCAGCTCACCTCTTGGGACAGGGAACACCGGGGAGCTGTTTTTT.